A few counts support the clone carrying this TCR beta chain. Its target is not known. The CDR3 has 15 residues. V dropped 5 bases and J dropped 3; count of bases not matched to a gene: 3. Germline V gene sequence: CDR1 SEHNR, CDR2 FQNEAQ (reference sequence). This record belongs to a study of identical twins. Study-level results: Fewer insertions were carried by abundant cord blood beta clonotypes, but none was seen in memory repertoires. Invariant populations such as MAIT and iNKT cells could partly muddle zero-insertion analyses.

Template switching, a step in the protocol, added a universal primer site, and cDNA carried unique molecular identifiers. Via MiXCR, TCRdb re-called the 5' RACE reads, giving one row per CDR3 protein. Among a few hundred thousand distinct CDR3 sequences listed, less than 9.5% were seen once. These data are also associated with another study on yellow fever vaccine responses in identical twins.

The V gene is TRBV7-9, the J gene TRBJ2-7; 14 nucleotides match TRBD2. The sequenced sample consisted of CD8+ T cells sorted from blood. This receptor was taken from a woman under 30 in good health. The CDR3 DNA reads as TGTGCCAGCAGCGACGGGACTAGCGGGGGCTACGAGCAGTACTTC. Its protein is CASSDGTSGGYEQYF.